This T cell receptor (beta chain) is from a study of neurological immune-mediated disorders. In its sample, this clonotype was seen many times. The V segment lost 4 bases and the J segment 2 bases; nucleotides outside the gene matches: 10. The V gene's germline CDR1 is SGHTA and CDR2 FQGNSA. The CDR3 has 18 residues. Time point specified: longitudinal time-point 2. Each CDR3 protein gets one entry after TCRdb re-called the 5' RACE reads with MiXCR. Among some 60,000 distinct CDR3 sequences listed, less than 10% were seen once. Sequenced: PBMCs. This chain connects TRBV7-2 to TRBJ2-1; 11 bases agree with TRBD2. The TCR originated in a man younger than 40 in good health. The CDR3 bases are TGTGCCAGCAGCTGGGATATAGGTAGCGGGAGGGCCTACAATGAGCAGTTCTTC. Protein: CASSWDIGSGRAYNEQFF.